This T cell receptor beta chain was found in a study of human T cells and chemical hapten exposure. V lost 5 bases and J 2 bases, leaving 10 bases between the germline ends. There are 12 residues in the CDR3. Germline V gives CDR1 SQVTM, CDR2 ANQGSEA. Each cDNA molecule in the library carried unique molecular identifiers. TCRdb independently ran MiXCR on the RACE reads; one entry per CDR3 protein. The table has about 120,000 distinct CDR3 sequences, around 13% seen once; the top ten hold 0.92%. Time point reported: patch test 1, 2 weeks after DPC sensitization. Treatment noted: therapeutic diphenylcyclopropenone sensitization with weekly scalp DPC. This clonotype was seen a few times.

The TCR was taken from a man aged 18 to 30 with alopecia areata. Some clones in this sample may be carry-over from other donors' samples. The V call is TRBV29-1, the J call TRBJ2-7; D gene ambiguous. The specimen was whole blood, collected in connection with sensitization to the hapten diphenylcyclopropenone (DPC). DNA for the CDR3: TGCAGCGTTATGGATACAACCTACGAGCAGTACGTC. Translating it yields CSVMDTTYEQYV.